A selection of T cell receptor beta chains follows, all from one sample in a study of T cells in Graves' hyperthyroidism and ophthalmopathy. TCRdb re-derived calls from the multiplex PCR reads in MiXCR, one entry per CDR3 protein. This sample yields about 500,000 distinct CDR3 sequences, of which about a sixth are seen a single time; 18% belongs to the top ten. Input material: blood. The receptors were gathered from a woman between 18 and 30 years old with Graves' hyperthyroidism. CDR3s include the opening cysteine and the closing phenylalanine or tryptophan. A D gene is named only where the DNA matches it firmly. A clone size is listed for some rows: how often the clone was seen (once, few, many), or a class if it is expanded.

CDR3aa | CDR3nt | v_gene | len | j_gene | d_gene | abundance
CASSTGVYGYTF | TGTGCCAGCTCAACCGGTGTTTATGGCTACACCTTC | TRBV18 | 12 | TRBJ1-2 | - | many
CASSFSRYPTDTQYF | TGTGCCAGCAGTTTCTCACGTTACCCCACAGATACGCAGTATTTT | TRBV27 | 15 | TRBJ2-3 | - | many
CASRHGLAGLGTQYF | TGTGCCAGCAGACACGGACTAGCGGGGTTGGGTACGCAGTATTTT | TRBV6-2/TRBV6-3 | 15 | TRBJ2-3 | TRBD2 | many
CASSTTADTQYF | TGTGCCAGCTCAACTACGGCAGATACGCAGTATTTT | TRBV18 | 12 | TRBJ2-3 | - | many
CASSFAGETYEQYF | TGTGCCAGCAGTTTTGCGGGGGAAACATACGAGCAGTACTTC | TRBV12-3/TRBV12-4 | 14 | TRBJ2-7 | TRBD2 | many
CASSPWDTVSSYEQYF | TGTGCCAGCAGTCCATGGGACACCGTAAGCTCCTACGAGCAGTACTTC | TRBV12-3/TRBV12-4 | 16 | TRBJ2-7 | - | many
CASSLTSGRAGTDTQYF | TGTGCCAGCAGTTTAACTAGCGGGAGGGCCGGCACAGATACGCAGTATTTT | TRBV12-3/TRBV12-4 | 17 | TRBJ2-3 | TRBD2 | many
CARSEGVNTEAFF | TGTGCCAGAAGTGAAGGGGTTAACACTGAAGCTTTCTTT | TRBV2 | 13 | TRBJ1-1 | - | many
CATSEGQGEAFF | TGTGCCACCAGTGAGGGACAGGGTGAAGCTTTCTTT | TRBV24-1 | 12 | TRBJ1-1 | TRBD1 | many
CAWSAGTGNQPQHF | TGTGCCTGGAGTGCCGGGACAGGGAATCAGCCCCAGCATTTT | TRBV30 | 14 | TRBJ1-5 | TRBD1 | many
CASSLRQGASYEQYF | TGTGCCAGCAGTTTAAGACAGGGGGCCTCCTACGAGCAGTACTTC | TRBV12-3/TRBV12-4 | 15 | TRBJ2-7 | TRBD1 | many
CASRPRGAVTDTQYF | TGTGCCAGCAGACCTAGGGGGGCGGTCACAGATACGCAGTATTTT | TRBV27 | 15 | TRBJ2-3 | - | many
CASKDPYTGELFF | TGTGCCAGCAAGGACCCATACACCGGGGAGCTGTTTTTT | TRBV6-2/TRBV6-3 | 13 | TRBJ2-2 | - | -
CASSPDQGLNNYGYTF | TGTGCCAGCAGCCCAGACCAAGGACTCAATAACTATGGCTACACCTTC | TRBV7-9 | 16 | TRBJ1-2 | - | -
CARGTGNTEAFF | TGTGCCAGAGGGACAGGGAACACTGAAGCTTTCTTT | TRBV2 | 12 | TRBJ1-1 | TRBD1 | few
CSVEDGQRNTEAFF | TGCAGCGTTGAAGATGGGCAGCGGAACACTGAAGCTTTCTTT | TRBV29-1 | 14 | TRBJ1-1 | - | -
CASSYDSRGGYF | TGTGCCAGCAGCTATGACTCAAGAGGCGGGTACTTC | TRBV7-2 | 12 | TRBJ2-5 | - | -
CASSQVENPRRAFF | TGCGCCAGCAGCCAAGTCGAGAACCCCCGACGTGCTTTCTTT | TRBV4-3 | 14 | TRBJ1-1 | - | many
CASSVVPASSYEQFF | TGTGCCAGCAGCGTAGTCCCGGCTAGCTCCTACGAGCAGTTCTTC | TRBV9 | 15 | TRBJ2-1 | - | -
CASTGDRDFVRVAFF | TGTGCCAGCACTGGGGACAGGGATTTTGTTCGGGTTGCTTTCTTT | TRBV6-1 | 15 | TRBJ1-1 | TRBD1 | few
CASRSASGGSDTQYF | TGTGCCAGTAGATCGGCTAGCGGGGGGTCAGATACGCAGTATTTT | TRBV7-2 | 15 | TRBJ2-3 | TRBD2 | few
CASSFGTSGRALTDTQYF | TGCGCCAGCAGCTTTGGGACTAGCGGGAGGGCCCTCACAGATACGCAGTATTTT | TRBV5-1 | 18 | TRBJ2-3 | TRBD2 | -
CASSTIGAGGTDTQYF | TGTGCCAGCAGCACCATTGGGGCGGGGGGCACAGATACGCAGTATTTT | TRBV7-8 | 16 | TRBJ2-3 | TRBD2 | many
CSADSGTYNEQFF | TGCAGTGCAGATAGCGGGACCTACAATGAGCAGTTCTTC | TRBV20-1 | 13 | TRBJ2-1 | TRBD2 | few
CASSQGQDRGWETQYF | TGCGCCAGCAGCCAAGGACAGGACAGGGGGTGGGAGACCCAGTACTTC | TRBV4-1 | 16 | TRBJ2-5 | TRBD1 | -
CASSQQTGGPYEQYF | TGTGCCAGCAGCCAGCAGACAGGGGGCCCCTACGAGCAGTACTTC | TRBV4-2 | 15 | TRBJ2-7 | TRBD1 | -
CASSFPDRPRQYF | TGTGCCAGCAGCTTCCCGGACAGGCCACGTCAGTACTTC | TRBV7-9 | 13 | TRBJ2-5 | TRBD1 | -
CASSPTGAPEYF | TGTGCCAGCTCACCAACAGGGGCCCCGGAGTACTTC | TRBV18 | 12 | TRBJ2-5 | TRBD1 | many
CASSPPGTGNNQPQHF | TGTGCCAGCAGCCCCCCCGGGACAGGAAACAATCAGCCCCAGCATTTT | TRBV5-8 | 16 | TRBJ1-5 | TRBD1 | few
CAWSVPINQPQHF | TGTGCCTGGAGTGTACCTATCAATCAGCCCCAGCATTTT | TRBV30 | 13 | TRBJ1-5 | - | -
CSVDPGNYGYTF | TGCAGCGTTGATCCGGGCAACTATGGCTACACCTTC | TRBV29-1 | 12 | TRBJ1-2 | - | -
CASSLVAGGPIEQFF | TGTGCCAGCAGCTTAGTTGCGGGGGGCCCAATCGAGCAGTTCTTC | TRBV7-6 | 15 | TRBJ2-1 | TRBD2 | few
CASSSEVPGTQYF | TGTGCCAGCAGTTCCGAAGTGCCGGGGACCCAGTACTTC | TRBV6-1 | 13 | TRBJ2-5 | - | many
CSVEPGQGAQETQYF | TGCAGCGTAGAACCGGGACAGGGGGCCCAAGAGACCCAGTACTTC | TRBV29-1 | 15 | TRBJ2-5 | TRBD1 | many
CSARALAGYNEQFF | TGCAGTGCTAGAGCCCTAGCGGGATACAATGAGCAGTTCTTC | TRBV20-1 | 14 | TRBJ2-1 | TRBD2 | -
CASSLFAGQGKQYF | TGTGCCAGCAGTTTATTCGCCGGGCAGGGGAAGCAGTATTTT | TRBV28 | 14 | TRBJ2-3 | - | many